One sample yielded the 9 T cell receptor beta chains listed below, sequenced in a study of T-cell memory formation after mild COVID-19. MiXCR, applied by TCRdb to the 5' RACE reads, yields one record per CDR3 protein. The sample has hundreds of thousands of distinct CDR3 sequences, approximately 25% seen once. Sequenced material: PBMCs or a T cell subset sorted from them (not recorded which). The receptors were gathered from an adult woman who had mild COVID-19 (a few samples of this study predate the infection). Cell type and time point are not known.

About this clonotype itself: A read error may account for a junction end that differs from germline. The DNA of the CDR3 is TGTGCCAGCAGCTTAGTTGGAGTCGTAGGAGATAACTATGGCTACACATTC. Its translation is CASSLVGVVGDNYGYTF. This chain links TRBV11-3 with TRBJ1-2; unclear D gene. The CDR3 is 17 residues long. The germline V gene has CDR1 SGHNT and CDR2 YENEEA. Filled out from reference TRBV11-3 and TRBJ1-2, the complete variable domain reads EAGVVQSPRYKIIEKKQPVAFWCNPISGHNTLYWYLQNLGQGPELLIRYENEEAVDDSQLPKDRFSAERLKGVDSTLKIQPAELGDSAVYLCASSLVGVVGDNYGYTFGSGTRLTVV.

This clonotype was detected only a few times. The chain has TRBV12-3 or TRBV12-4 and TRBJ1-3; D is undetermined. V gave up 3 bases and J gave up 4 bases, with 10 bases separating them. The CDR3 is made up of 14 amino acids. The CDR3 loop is CASSFPGSGNTIYF. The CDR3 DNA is TGTGCCAGCAGTTTCCCAGGTTCCGGAAACACCATATATTTT.

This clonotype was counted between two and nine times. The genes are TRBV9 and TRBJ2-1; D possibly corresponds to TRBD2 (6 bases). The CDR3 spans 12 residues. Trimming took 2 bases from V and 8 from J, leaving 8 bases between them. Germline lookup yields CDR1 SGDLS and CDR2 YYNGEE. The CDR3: CASSVGGDEQFF. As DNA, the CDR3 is TGTGCCAGCAGCGTGGGGGGTGATGAGCAGTTCTTC.

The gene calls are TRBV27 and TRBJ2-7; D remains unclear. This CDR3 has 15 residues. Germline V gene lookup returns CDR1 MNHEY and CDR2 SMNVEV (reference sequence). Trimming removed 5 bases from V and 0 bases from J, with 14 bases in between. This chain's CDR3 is CASSPSPDGSYEQYF. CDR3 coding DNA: TGTGCCAGCAGTCCAAGCCCCGACGGCTCCTACGAGCAGTACTTC.

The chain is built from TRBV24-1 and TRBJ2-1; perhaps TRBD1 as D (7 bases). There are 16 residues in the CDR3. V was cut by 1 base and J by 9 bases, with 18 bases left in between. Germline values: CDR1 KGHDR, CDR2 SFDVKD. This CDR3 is CATSDFQGGSESEQFF. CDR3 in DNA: TGTGCCACCAGTGATTTCCAGGGGGGCTCCGAGTCTGAGCAGTTCTTC.

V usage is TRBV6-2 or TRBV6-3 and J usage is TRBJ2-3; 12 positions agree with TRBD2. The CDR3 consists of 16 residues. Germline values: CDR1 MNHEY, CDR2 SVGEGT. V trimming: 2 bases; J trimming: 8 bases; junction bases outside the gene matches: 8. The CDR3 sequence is CASSYRTSGEQATQYF. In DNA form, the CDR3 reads TGTGCCAGCAGTTACCGGACTAGCGGGGAACAAGCTACGCAGTATTTT.

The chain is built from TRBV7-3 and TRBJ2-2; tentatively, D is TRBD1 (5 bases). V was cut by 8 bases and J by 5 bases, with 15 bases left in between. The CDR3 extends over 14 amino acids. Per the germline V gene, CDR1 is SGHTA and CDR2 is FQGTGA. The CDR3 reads CASGPGSGTGELFF. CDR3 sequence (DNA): TGTGCCAGCGGGCCCGGTTCAGGGACCGGGGAGCTGTTTTTT.

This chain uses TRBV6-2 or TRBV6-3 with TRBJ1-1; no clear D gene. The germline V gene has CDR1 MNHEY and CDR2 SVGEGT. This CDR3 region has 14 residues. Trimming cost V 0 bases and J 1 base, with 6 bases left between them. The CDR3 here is CASSYSSPNTEAFF. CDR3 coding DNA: TGTGCCAGCAGTTACTCATCCCCGAACACTGAAGCTTTCTTT.

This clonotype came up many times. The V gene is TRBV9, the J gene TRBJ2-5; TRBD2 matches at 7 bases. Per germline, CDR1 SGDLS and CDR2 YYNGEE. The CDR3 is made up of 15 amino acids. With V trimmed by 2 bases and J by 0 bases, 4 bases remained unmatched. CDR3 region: CASSVGAGYQETQYF. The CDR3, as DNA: TGTGCCAGCAGCGTGGGAGCGGGGTACCAAGAGACCCAGTACTTC.